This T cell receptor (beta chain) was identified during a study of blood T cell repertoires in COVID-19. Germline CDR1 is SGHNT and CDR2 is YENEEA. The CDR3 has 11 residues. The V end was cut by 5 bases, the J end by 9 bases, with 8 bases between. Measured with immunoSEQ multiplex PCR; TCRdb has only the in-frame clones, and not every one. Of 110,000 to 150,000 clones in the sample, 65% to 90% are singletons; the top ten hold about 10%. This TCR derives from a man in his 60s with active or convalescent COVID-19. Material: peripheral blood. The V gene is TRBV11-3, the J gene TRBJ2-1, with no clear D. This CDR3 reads CASSVAGEQFF. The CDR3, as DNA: TGTGCCAGCAGCGTAGCCGGTGAGCAGTTCTTC.